This T cell receptor (beta chain) is from a study of CDR3 diversity in severe acne. TCRdb processed the PCR reads anew with MiXCR; each CDR3 protein has one entry. The sample has tens of thousands of distinct CDR3 sequences; 45% to 65% are singletons. Trimming took off 11 bases at V and 11 bases at J, with 28 bases between the two ends. This CDR3 comprises 15 residues. Germline CDR1 and CDR2: MNHEY and SVGAGI. The rearrangement uses TRBV6-5 and TRBJ1-5; D perhaps matches TRBD1 (5 bases). The receptor's source is a male donor in good health, without acne. Sequencing was performed on blood. CDR3: CASGWASGGGETQHF. DNA of the CDR3: TGTGCCTCAGGGTGGGCTAGCGGGGGGGGAGAGACCCAGCATTTT.